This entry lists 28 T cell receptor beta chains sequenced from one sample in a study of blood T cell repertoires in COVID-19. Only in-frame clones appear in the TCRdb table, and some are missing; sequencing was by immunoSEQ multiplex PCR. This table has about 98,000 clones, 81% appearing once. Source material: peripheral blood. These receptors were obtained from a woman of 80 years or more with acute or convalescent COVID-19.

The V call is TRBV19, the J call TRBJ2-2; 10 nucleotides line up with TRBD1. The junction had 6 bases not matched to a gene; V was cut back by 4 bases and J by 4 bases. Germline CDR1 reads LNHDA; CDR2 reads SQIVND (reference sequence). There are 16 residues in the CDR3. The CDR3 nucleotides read TGTGCCAGTAGTACTAGACAGGGGGCCGTCACCGGGGAGCTGTTTTTT. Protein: CASSTRQGAVTGELFF.

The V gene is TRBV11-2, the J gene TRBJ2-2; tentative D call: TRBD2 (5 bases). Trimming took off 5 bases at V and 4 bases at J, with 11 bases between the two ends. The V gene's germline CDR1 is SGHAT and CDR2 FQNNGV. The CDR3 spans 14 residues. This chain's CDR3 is CASSATRTTGELFF. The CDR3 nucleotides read TGTGCCAGCAGCGCCACTAGAACCACCGGGGAGCTGTTTTTT.

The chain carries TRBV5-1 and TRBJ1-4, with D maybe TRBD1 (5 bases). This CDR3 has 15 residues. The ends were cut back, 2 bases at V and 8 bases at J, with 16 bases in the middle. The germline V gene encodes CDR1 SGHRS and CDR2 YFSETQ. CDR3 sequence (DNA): TGCGCCAGCAGCTTAACGGGGGGTAGGCAGGAAAAACTGTTTTTT. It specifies CASSLTGGRQEKLFF. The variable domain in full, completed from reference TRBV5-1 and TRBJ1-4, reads KAGVTQTPRYLIKTRGQQVTLSCSPISGHRSVSWYQQTPGQGLQFLFEYFSETQRNKGNFPGRFSGRQFSNSRSEMNVSTLELGDSALYLCASSLTGGRQEKLFFGSGTQLSVL.

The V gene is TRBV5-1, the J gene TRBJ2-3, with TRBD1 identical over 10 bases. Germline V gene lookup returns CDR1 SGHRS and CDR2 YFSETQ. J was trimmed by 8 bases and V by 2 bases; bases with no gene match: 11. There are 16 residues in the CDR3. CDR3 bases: TGCGCCAGCAGCTTAGAGTCCGGGACAGGGGTTGGTACGCAGTATTTT. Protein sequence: CASSLESGTGVGTQYF.

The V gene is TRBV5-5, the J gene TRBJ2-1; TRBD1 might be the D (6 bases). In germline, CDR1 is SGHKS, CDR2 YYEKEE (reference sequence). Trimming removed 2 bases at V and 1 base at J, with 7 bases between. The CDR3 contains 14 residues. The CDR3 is CASSLQGSYNEQFF. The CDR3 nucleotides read TGTGCCAGCAGCTTACAGGGATCCTACAATGAGCAGTTCTTC.

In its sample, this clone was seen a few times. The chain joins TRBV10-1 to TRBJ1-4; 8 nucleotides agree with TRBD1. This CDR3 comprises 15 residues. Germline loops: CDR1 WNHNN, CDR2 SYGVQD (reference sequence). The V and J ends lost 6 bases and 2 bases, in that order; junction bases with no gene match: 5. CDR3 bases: TGCGCCAGCAGGGACAGGGTTTGGACTAATGAAAAACTGTTTTTT. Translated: CASRDRVWTNEKLFF.

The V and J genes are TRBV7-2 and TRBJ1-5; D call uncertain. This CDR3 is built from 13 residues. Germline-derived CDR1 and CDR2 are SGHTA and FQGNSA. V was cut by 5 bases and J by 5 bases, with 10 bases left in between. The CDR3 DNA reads TGTGCCAGCAGCAAAGGAGACTATCAGCCCCAGCATTTT. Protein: CASSKGDYQPQHF.

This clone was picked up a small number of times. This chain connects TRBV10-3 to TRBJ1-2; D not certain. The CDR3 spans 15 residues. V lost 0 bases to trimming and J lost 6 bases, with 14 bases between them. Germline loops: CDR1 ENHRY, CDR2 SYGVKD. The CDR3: CAISESMVGGNGYTF. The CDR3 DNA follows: TGTGCCATCAGTGAGTCGATGGTCGGAGGGAATGGCTACACCTTC.

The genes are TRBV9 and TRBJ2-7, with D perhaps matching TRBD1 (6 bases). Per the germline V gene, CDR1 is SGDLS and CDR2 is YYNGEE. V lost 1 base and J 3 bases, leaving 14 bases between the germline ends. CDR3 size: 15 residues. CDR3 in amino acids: CASSVNPGQHYEQYF. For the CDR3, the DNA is TGTGCCAGCAGCGTAAACCCCGGACAGCACTACGAGCAGTACTTC.

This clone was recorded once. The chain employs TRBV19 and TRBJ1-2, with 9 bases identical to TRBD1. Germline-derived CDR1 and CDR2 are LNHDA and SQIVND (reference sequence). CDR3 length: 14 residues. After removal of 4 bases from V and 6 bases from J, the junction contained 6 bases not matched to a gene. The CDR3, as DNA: TGTGCCAGTAGTACCCAGACAGGGGGAGATGGCTACACCTTC. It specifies CASSTQTGGDGYTF.

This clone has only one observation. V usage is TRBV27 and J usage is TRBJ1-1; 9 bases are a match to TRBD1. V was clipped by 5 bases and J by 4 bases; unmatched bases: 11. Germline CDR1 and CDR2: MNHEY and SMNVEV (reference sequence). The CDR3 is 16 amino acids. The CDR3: CASSAPGQGGITEAFF. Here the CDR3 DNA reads TGTGCCAGCAGTGCTCCGGGACAGGGAGGAATCACTGAAGCTTTCTTT.

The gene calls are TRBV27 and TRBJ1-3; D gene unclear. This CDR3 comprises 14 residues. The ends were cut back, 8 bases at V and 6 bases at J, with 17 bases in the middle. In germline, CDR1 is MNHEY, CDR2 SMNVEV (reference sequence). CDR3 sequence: CASAFTGRANTIYF. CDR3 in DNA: TGTGCCAGCGCTTTTACGGGGAGGGCAAACACCATATATTTT.

CDR3 nucleotide sequence: TGTGCCAGCAGGCCAGCAGGTACGTTCACTGAAGCTTTCTTT. Protein: CASRPAGTFTEAFF. This chain connects TRBV28 to TRBJ1-1; no clear D gene. Trimming took 6 bases from V and 4 from J, leaving 15 bases between them. The CDR3 has 14 residues. Germline CDR1 is MDHEN and CDR2 is SYDVKM.

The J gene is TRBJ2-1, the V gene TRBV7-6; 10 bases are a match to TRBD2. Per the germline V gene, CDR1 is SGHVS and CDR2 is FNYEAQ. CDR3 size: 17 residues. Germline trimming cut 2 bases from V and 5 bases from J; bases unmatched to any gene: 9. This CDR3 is CASSLRSLAGVNNEQFF. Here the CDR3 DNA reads TGTGCCAGCAGCTTACGTAGTCTAGCGGGGGTTAACAATGAGCAGTTCTTC.

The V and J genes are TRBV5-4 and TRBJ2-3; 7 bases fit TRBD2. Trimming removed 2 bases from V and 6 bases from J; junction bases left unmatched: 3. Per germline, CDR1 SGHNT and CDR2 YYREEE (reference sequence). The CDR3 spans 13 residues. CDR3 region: CASSFRGVDTQYF. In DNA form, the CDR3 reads TGTGCCAGCAGCTTTCGGGGGGTGGATACGCAGTATTTT.

In DNA form, the CDR3 reads TGTGCCAGTAGTATCAGCGTGAACACTGAAGCTTTCTTT. Amino acid sequence: CASSISVNTEAFF. This sequence joins TRBV19 and TRBJ1-1; D unresolved. Germline lookup yields CDR1 LNHDA and CDR2 SQIVND (reference sequence). Trimming removed 3 bases at V and 0 bases at J, with 5 bases between. The CDR3 runs 13 residues.

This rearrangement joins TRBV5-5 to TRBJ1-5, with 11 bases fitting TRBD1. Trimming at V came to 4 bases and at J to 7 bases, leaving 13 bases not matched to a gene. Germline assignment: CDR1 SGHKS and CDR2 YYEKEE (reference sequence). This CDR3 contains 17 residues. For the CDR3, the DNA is TGTGCCAGCAGCACCACCGGGACAGGGGGTCACCTACAGCCCCAGCATTTT. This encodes CASSTTGTGGHLQPQHF.

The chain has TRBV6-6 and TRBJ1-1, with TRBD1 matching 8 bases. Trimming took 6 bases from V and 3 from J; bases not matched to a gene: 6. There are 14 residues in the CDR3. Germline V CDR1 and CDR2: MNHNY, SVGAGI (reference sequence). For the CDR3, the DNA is TGTGCCAGCAGCATTACAGGGGGTGACACTGAAGCTTTCTTT. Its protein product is CASSITGGDTEAFF.

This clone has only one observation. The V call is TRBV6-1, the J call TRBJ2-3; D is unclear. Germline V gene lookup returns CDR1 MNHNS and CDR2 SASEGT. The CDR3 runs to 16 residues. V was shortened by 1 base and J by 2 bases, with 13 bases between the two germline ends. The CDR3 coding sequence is TGTGCCAGCAGTGAAGGCCCCGTACATTACACAGATACGCAGTATTTT. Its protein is CASSEGPVHYTDTQYF.

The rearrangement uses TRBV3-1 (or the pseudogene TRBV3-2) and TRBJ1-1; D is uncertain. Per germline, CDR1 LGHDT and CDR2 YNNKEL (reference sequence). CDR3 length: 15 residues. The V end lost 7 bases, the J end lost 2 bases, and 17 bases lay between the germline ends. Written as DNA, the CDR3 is TGTGCCAGCACGTTTAACTCGGCAGGAAACACTGAAGCTTTCTTT. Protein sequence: CASTFNSAGNTEAFF.

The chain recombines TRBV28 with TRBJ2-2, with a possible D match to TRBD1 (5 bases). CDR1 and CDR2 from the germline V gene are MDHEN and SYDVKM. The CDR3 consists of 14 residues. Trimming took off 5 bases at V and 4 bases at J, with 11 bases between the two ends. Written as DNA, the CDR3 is TGTGCCAGCAGTCAAAGGACAATCACCGGGGAGCTGTTTTTT. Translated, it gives CASSQRTITGELFF.

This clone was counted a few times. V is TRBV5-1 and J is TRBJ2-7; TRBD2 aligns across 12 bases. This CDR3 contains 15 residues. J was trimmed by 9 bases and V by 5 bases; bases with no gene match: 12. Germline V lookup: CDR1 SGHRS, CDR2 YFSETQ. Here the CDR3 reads CASSGSPGLAGWQYF. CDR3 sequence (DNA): TGCGCCAGCAGTGGGAGCCCCGGACTAGCGGGGTGGCAGTACTTC.

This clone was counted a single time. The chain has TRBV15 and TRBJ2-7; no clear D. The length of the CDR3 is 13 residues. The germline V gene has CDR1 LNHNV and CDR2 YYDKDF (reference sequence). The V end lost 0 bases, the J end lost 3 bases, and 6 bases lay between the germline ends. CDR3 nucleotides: TGTGCCACCAGCAGAGATCGCAGCTACGAGCAGTACTTC. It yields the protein CATSRDRSYEQYF.

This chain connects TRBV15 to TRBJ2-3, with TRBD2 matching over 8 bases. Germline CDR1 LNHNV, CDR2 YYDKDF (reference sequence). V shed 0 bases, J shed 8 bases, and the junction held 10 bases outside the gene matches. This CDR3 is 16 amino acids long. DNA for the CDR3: TGTGCCACCAGCAGAGATCTGAGCGGGGGATTAGGTACGCAGTATTTT. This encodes CATSRDLSGGLGTQYF.

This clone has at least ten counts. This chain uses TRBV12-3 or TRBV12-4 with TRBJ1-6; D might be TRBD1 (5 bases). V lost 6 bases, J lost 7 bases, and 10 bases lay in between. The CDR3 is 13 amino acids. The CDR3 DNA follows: TGTGCCAGCAGGCAGGGTATCAATTCACCCCTCCACTTT. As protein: CASRQGINSPLHF.

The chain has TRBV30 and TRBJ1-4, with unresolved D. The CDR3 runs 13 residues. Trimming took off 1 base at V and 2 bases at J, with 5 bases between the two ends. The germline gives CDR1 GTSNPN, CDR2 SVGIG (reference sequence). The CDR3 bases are TGTGCCTGGAGTGCGCAGACTAATGAAAAACTGTTTTTT. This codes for CAWSAQTNEKLFF.

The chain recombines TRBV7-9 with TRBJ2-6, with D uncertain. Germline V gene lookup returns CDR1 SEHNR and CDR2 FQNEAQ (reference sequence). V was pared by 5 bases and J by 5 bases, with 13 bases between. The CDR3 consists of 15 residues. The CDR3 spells CASSPSGLRANVLTF. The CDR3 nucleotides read TGTGCCAGCAGCCCCTCGGGTTTAAGGGCCAACGTCCTGACTTTC.

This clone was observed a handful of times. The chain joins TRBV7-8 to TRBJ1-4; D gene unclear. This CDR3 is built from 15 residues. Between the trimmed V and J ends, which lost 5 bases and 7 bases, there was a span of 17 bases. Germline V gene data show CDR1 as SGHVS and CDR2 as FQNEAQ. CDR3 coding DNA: TGTGCCAGCAGCGCCAGCCTAGGACTGAGTGAAAAACTGTTTTTT. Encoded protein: CASSASLGLSEKLFF.